This TCR beta chain appears in the sequencing data of a study of blood T cell repertoires in COVID-19 (dated by TCRdb to about 2020). Context from the whole study: Samples from collaborators originated in the United States, Italy and Spain and spanned both the acute and convalescent phases of COVID-19. Where available, HLA class I and class II types were taken from metadata supplied by the sample provider and were not determined by assay-based typing. The repertoires were released in a freely available public database intended as a resource for research on the immune response to SARS-CoV-2. Samples were obtained from the ongoing ImmuneRACE study (first 160 participants) and from 1,254 subjects provided by 6 global collaborators. The prospective study material was composed of cDNA or gDNA derived from T cells, B-cell-depleted T cells, or PBMCs. The dataset comprised deeply sampled blood TCRbeta repertoires from subjects exposed to, actively infected with, or recovered from COVID-19. Nearly every sample came with metadata listing a de-identified subject ID, COVID-19 status, age in years and sex. What the study reported, not specific to this receptor: The quantity of clinical and demographic metadata differed by source and by participant and was supplied without curation.

TCRbeta CDR3 regions were amplified from genomic DNA by means of the immunoSEQ Assay, a bias-controlled multiplex PCR. On the study's bioinformatics: The number of nucleated cells in each sample was estimated from the amplification of reference gene primers within the assay. To quantify the absolute abundance of each unique TCRbeta CDR3 rearrangement, sequence reads were collapsed and filtered. For each sample, productive Simpson clonality was calculated by taking the square root of Simpson's diversity index across productive rearrangements. Imported from immuneACCESS, the table was reduced by TCRdb to in-frame sequences with V and J called. These copies leave out some clones; in studies compared against another copy, an unresolved V gene accounts for under half, and the cause of the remainder is not known. The V and J calls and clone size were taken over from that table, and D and trimming were inferred from the DNA. This sample has 310,000 or so clones in its table, and roughly 87% of those were observed once. The biggest ten clones account for 9.5% to 10% of the sample.

CDR1 and CDR2 are drawn from the germline V gene (reference sequence): LGHDT, YNNKEL. Reading from cysteine to phenylalanine, the CDR3 counts 14 amino acids. The sequence is cut down to CDR3 DNA, 42 bases in frame from base 1. V ends up 5 bases short and J 4 bases short, with an unmatched junction base count of 6. In Seattle, one collaborating source enrolled patients while the infection was active and tracked those patients longitudinally over the course of disease. The collaborating institutions used their own protocols to collect whole blood in K2EDTA tubes. Collaborator samples were shipped for TCRbeta analysis as frozen whole blood, isolated PBMCs, or DNA extracted from either sample type. Only one count was recorded for this clone. Its specific antigen is unknown. No much larger clonotype is one base removed from it; base qualities were not supplied.

This sequence originates from a man younger than 40 with COVID-19, enrolled during active disease. The chain couples TRBV3-1 (or the pseudogene TRBV3-2) to TRBJ1-2; TRBD1 aligns with 8 central bases. The specimen was peripheral blood. The CDR3 protein: CASSDTGGTYGYTF. The DNA is TGTGCCAGCAGCGATACAGGGGGGACCTATGGCTACACCTTC.